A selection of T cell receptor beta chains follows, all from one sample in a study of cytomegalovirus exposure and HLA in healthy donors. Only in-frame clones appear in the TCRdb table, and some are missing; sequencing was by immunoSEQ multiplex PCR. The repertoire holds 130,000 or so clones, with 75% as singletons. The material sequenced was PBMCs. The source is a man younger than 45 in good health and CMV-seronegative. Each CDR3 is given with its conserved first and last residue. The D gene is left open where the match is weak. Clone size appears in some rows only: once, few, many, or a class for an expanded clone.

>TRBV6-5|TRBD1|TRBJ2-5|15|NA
CASSAPGQGEETQYF
TGTGCCAGCAGTGCCCCGGGACAGGGGGAAGAGACCCAGTACTTC
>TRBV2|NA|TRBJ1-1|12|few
CASPSGSTEAFF
TGTGCCAGCCCCTCGGGTTCCACTGAAGCTTTCTTT
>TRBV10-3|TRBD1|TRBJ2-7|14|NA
CAISDGTGWGEQYF
TGTGCCATCAGTGACGGGACAGGGTGGGGCGAGCAGTACTTC
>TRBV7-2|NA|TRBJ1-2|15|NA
CASSLDRGGAFGYTF
TGTGCCAGCAGCTTAGATCGCGGGGGGGCCTTTGGCTACACCTTC
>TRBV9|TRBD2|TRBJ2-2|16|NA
CASSVVPGGSAGELFF
TGTGCCAGCAGCGTAGTCCCGGGAGGTTCGGCCGGGGAGCTGTTTTTT
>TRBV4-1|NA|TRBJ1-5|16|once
CASSQEGGASNQPQHF
TGCGCCAGCAGCCAAGAAGGGGGGGCAAGCAATCAGCCCCAGCATTTT
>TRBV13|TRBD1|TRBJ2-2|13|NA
CAAGTGNTGELFF
TGTGCCGCCGGGACAGGGAACACCGGGGAGCTGTTTTTT
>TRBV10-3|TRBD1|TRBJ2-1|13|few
CAFRPQGVDEQFF
TGTGCCTTCCGTCCACAGGGGGTCGATGAGCAGTTCTTC
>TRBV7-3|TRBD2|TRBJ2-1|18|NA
CASSSLTSGTHDYNEQFF
TGTGCCAGCAGCTCGTTGACTAGCGGGACCCATGACTACAATGAGCAGTTCTTC
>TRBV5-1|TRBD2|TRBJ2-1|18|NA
CASSFRPVAGNSYNEQFF
TGCGCCAGCAGCTTCCGGCCGGTAGCGGGGAACTCCTACAATGAGCAGTTCTTC
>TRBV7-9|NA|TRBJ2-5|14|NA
CASSLGLLQETQYF
TGTGCCAGCAGCTTAGGTCTACTTCAAGAGACCCAGTACTTC
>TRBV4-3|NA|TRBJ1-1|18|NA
CASSQDVVRRPEGTEAFF
TGCGCCAGCAGCCAAGATGTGGTGAGGAGGCCCGAGGGCACTGAAGCTTTCTTT
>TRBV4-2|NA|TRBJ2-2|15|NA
CASSPRDSNTGELFF
TGTGCCAGCAGCCCCCGGGACTCCAACACCGGGGAGCTGTTTTTT
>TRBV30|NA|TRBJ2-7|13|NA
CAWSPGSEYEQYF
TGTGCCTGGAGCCCCGGGTCCGAGTACGAGCAGTACTTC
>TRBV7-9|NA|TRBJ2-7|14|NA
CASSLDRVSYEQYF
TGTGCCAGCAGCTTAGATCGGGTCTCCTACGAGCAGTACTTC
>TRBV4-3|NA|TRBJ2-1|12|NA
CASSHTGSEQFF
TGCGCCAGCAGCCATACGGGTAGCGAGCAGTTCTTC
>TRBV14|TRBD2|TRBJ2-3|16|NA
CASSQEAGVNTDTQYF
TGTGCCAGCAGCCAAGAAGCGGGGGTGAACACAGATACGCAGTATTTT
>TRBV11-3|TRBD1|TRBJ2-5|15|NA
CASSLMAGGIETQYF
TGTGCCAGCAGCTTAATGGCAGGGGGAATAGAGACCCAGTACTTC
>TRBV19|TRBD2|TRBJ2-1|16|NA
CASSIMGLAISNEQFF
TGTGCCAGTAGTATCATGGGACTAGCGATTTCCAATGAGCAGTTCTTC
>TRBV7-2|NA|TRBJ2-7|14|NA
CASSLGRSPVEQYF
TGTGCCAGCAGCTTAGGAAGGAGCCCGGTCGAGCAGTACTTC
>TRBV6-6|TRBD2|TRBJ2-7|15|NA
CASSYPGTSGSEQYF
TGTGCCAGCAGTTACCCCGGGACTAGCGGGAGCGAGCAGTACTTC
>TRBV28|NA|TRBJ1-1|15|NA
CASTFGSEPMSEAFF
TGTGCCAGCACTTTCGGGTCCGAACCAATGTCTGAAGCTTTCTTT
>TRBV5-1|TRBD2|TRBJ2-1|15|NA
CASSLTSGRVYEQFF
TGCGCCAGCAGCTTGACTAGCGGGAGGGTATATGAGCAGTTCTTC
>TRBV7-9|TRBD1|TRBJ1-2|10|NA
CATGGRGYTF
TGTGCCACAGGGGGACGAGGCTACACCTTC
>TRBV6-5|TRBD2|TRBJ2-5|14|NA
CASSLLGPRGEQYF
TGTGCCAGCAGTCTACTAGGGCCCCGGGGGGAGCAGTACTTC
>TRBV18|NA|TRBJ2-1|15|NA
CASSPDGEVVNEQFF
TGTGCCAGCTCACCAGACGGGGAGGTGGTCAATGAGCAGTTCTTC
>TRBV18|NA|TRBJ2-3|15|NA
CASSAQGFATDTQYF
TGTGCCAGCTCGGCCCAGGGATTCGCCACAGATACGCAGTATTTT
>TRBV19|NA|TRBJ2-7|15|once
CASSIRGKTTYEQYF
TGTGCCAGTAGTATAAGGGGGAAAACAACCTACGAGCAGTACTTC
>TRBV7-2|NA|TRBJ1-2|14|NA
CASSLTQVDYGYTF
TGTGCCAGCAGCTTAACGCAGGTAGACTATGGCTACACCTTC
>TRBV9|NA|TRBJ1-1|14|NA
CASSVRQGSPEAFF
TGCGCCAGCAGCGTACGGCAGGGGTCACCTGAAGCTTTCTTT
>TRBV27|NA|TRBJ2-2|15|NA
CASSFRTANTGELFF
TGTGCCAGCAGTTTTCGGACAGCGAACACCGGGGAGCTGTTTTTT
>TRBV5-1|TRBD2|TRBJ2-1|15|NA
CASSLRSGRLNEQFF
TGCGCCAGCAGCTTGCGGAGCGGGAGATTGAATGAGCAGTTCTTC
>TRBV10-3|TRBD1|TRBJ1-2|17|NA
CAISEWLGTGGDYGYTF
TGTGCCATCAGTGAGTGGTTGGGAACAGGGGGCGACTATGGCTACACCTTC
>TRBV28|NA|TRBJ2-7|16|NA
CASSPMTGGGSYEQYF
TGTGCCAGCAGTCCGATGACAGGTGGTGGGTCCTACGAGCAGTACTTC
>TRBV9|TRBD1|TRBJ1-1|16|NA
CASSASIDRGFPEAFF
TGTGCCAGCAGCGCCTCAATAGACAGGGGATTTCCTGAAGCTTTCTTT
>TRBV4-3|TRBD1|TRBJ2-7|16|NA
CASSPTPGQGAWEQYF
TGCGCCAGCAGCCCGACCCCGGGACAGGGGGCTTGGGAGCAGTACTTC
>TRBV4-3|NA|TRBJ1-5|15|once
CASSQDVTGFQPQHF
TGCGCCAGCAGCCAAGATGTAACGGGGTTCCAGCCCCAGCATTTT
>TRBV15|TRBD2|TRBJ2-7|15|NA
CATSRDSASGGTQYF
TGTGCCACCAGCAGAGATAGCGCTAGCGGGGGAACGCAGTACTTC
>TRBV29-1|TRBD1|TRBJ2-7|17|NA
CSVGGQVGFLSSYEQYF
TGCAGCGTTGGAGGACAGGTTGGGTTCCTTAGCTCCTACGAGCAGTACTTC
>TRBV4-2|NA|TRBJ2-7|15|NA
CASSGSPQVGDEQYF
TGTGCCAGCAGCGGGTCCCCGCAGGTAGGGGACGAGCAGTACTTC
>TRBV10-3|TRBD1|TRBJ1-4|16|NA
CANEGQGTVVVAELFF
TGTGCCAACGAAGGACAGGGGACTGTTGTGGTTGCGGAACTGTTTTTT
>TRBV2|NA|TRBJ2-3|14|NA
CASIRASGTDTQYF
TGTGCCAGCATTAGGGCTAGCGGCACAGATACGCAGTATTTT
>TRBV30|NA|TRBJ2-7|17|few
CAWSLPFGVGVTYEQYF
TGTGCCTGGAGTTTACCTTTTGGGGTCGGGGTAACCTACGAGCAGTACTTC
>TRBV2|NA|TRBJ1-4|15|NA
CASSDEGATNEKLFF
TGTGCCAGCAGTGATGAGGGTGCAACTAATGAAAAACTGTTTTTT
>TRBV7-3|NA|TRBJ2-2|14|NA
CASSLLQGSGELFF
TGTGCCAGCAGCTTACTACAGGGCTCCGGGGAGCTGTTTTTT
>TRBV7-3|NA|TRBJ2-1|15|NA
CASSSPGLGGGEQFF
TGTGCCAGCAGCTCCCCGGGTCTAGGGGGTGGTGAGCAGTTCTTC
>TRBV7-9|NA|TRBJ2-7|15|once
CASSRTGTYSYEQYF
TGTGCCAGCAGCCGCACAGGGACGTACTCCTACGAGCAGTACTTC